This T cell receptor (beta chain) was captured by sequencing in a study of blood T cell repertoires in COVID-19. Germline V gene data show CDR1 as LNHDA and CDR2 as SQIVND (reference sequence). The CDR3 length is 14 residues. Trimming left V 3 bases short and J 2 bases short, with 11 bases between. The data were produced by immunoSEQ multiplex PCR, yet TCRdb's version contains in-frame clones alone and is incomplete. The table includes 210,000 or so clones, 80% detected once. The receptor comes from a woman aged 40 to 50 with acute COVID-19. The chain uses TRBV19 and TRBJ2-7, with a tentative D call TRBD2 (6 bases). Sequenced sample: PBMCs or T cells enriched from blood (not recorded which). The CDR3 region has the DNA TGTGCCAGTAGTATTTTAGGAGGGACCTACGAGCAGTACTTC. Amino acids: CASSILGGTYEQYF.